This T cell receptor beta chain is from a study of regulatory T cells in long-lasting Graves disease. Study-level results: Persistent Graves' patients possessed reduced TCR diversity relative to recently diagnosed ones. Under persistent disease, TRBV28, TRBJ1-2 and TRBJ2-5 were used preferentially.

This clonotype was detected a few times. As yet, its antigen is unknown. The TCR beta library used iRepertoire HTBI primers with Arm-PCR amplification of CDR3. Study processing details: Samples jointly harbored roughly 60 TRBV and over 11 TRBJ segments. From the multiplex PCR reads, TCRdb called clonotypes with MiXCR, one entry per CDR3 protein. The authors' filters were not applied to this entry. The sample contains over 650,000 distinct CDR3 sequences, about 30% of which appear only once. Specified time point: persistent/refractory GD, antithyroid drugs over 5 years with positive TRAb. From RNA extracted from PBMCs, the TCR library was made. The V end lost 0 bases, the J end lost 0 bases, and 13 bases lay between the germline ends. Germline V gives CDR1 SGHRS, CDR2 YFSETQ. This CDR3 comprises 16 residues.

The source is a female donor with Graves disease. The source was peripheral blood mononuclear cells (PBMCs), collected when the disease was refractory, from a patient treated with antithyroid drugs. The chain couples TRBV5-1 to TRBJ2-7, with D unresolved. This chain's CDR3 is CASSLGYGPYSYEQYF. CDR3 sequence (DNA): TGCGCCAGCAGCTTGGGCTACGGGCCGTACTCCTACGAGCAGTACTTC.